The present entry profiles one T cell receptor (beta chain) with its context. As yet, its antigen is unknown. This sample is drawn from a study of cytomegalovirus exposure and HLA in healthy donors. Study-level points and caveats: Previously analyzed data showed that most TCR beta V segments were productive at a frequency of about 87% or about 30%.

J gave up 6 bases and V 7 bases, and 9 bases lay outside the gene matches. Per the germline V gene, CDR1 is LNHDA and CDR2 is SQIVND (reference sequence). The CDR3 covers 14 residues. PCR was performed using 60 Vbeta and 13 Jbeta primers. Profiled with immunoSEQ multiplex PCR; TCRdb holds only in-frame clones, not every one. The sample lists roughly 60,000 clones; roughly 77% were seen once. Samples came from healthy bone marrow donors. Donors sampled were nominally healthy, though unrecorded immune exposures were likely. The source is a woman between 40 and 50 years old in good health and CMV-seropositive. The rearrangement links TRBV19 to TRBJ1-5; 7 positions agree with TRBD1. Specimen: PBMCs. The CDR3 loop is CASNHRDRSQPQHF. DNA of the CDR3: TGTGCCAGTAACCACCGGGACAGAAGTCAGCCCCAGCATTTT.